The next 19 T cell receptor beta chains were all read from a single sample in a study of blood T cells in healthy people across ages. A J-beta primer mix and a sample-barcoded 5' primer were used in a second PCR of roughly 7 to 12 cycles. In TCRdb, the 5' RACE reads were re-called with MiXCR into one record per CDR3 protein. The data hold about a million distinct CDR3 sequences, with roughly 51% observed a single time. The sample was blood. Every receptor here comes from a woman aged 55-69 years in good health.

This clonotype was recorded a few times. The V gene is TRBV6-2 or TRBV6-3, the J gene TRBJ2-7, with D possibly being TRBD2 (6 bases). CDR1 is MNHEY, CDR2 SVGEGT, per germline. There are 16 residues in the CDR3. The V gene lost 7 bases and the J gene lost 0 bases, with 19 bases spanning the gap. This CDR3 reads CASINGGGASSYEQYF. The DNA for the CDR3 is TGTGCCAGCATCAACGGGGGAGGTGCCAGCTCCTACGAGCAGTACTTC.

This clonotype was counted a few times. The rearrangement uses TRBV4-1 and TRBJ2-1; no clear D. Germline values: CDR1 MGHRA, CDR2 YSYEKL. V was clipped by 0 bases and J by 7 bases, with 10 bases between them. The CDR3 is 14 residues long. CDR3 in amino acids: CASSQDSAGNEQFF. In nucleotides, the CDR3 is TGCGCCAGCAGCCAAGATTCGGCAGGTAATGAGCAGTTCTTC.

A note on this clonotype: Here the CDR3 omits its conserved ending phenylalanine or tryptophan, so a read error is the likely source. It is unclear where the CDR3 begins or ends on the DNA, so no DNA is shown, and the CDR3 is as TCRdb lists it. This sequence joins TRBV20-1 and TRBJ1-1. The CDR3 extends over 8 residues, inclusive of both ends. Germline assignment: CDR1 DFQATT and CDR2 SNEGSKA (reference sequence). Here the CDR3 reads CSASGRVG.

This clonotype was recorded a few times. The V call is TRBV29-1, the J call TRBJ2-7, with D unresolved. Per germline, CDR1 SQVTM and CDR2 ANQGSEA. The CDR3 length is 8 residues. Trimming removed 7 bases from V and 3 bases from J, with 1 base in between. CDR3 sequence reads: CSGYEQYF. CDR3 sequence (DNA): TGCAGCGGCTACGAGCAGTACTTC.

As DNA, the CDR3 is TGTGCCAGCAGCCACTACCAAGATACGCAGTATTTT. Translated: CASSHYQDTQYF. This sequence joins TRBV27 and TRBJ2-3; the D is unclear. Looked up from germline, CDR1 is MNHEY and CDR2 is SMNVEV (reference sequence). This CDR3 region has 12 residues. Trimming cost V 6 bases and J 5 bases, with 9 bases left between them.

This clonotype has only a few counts. J is TRBJ1-4 and V is TRBV27; possibly TRBD1 for D (5 bases). This CDR3 has 14 residues. The V gene's germline CDR1 is MNHEY and CDR2 SMNVEV (reference sequence). The V end lost 6 bases, the J end lost 3 bases, and 11 bases lay between the germline ends. As DNA, the CDR3 is TGTGCCAGCAGCCCTCAGGGCCCTAATGAAAAACTGTTTTTT. This codes for CASSPQGPNEKLFF.

There are a few counts of this clonotype. The rearrangement joins TRBV3-1 to TRBJ2-5, with D maybe TRBD1 (6 bases). The better agreement between TRBJ2-7 and the DNA end casts doubt on the J call. This CDR3 contains 12 residues. Germline assignment: CDR1 LGHDT and CDR2 YNNKEL (reference sequence). DNA of the CDR3: TGTGCCAGCAGCCACCTGGACAGCGAGCAGTACTTC. Its protein is CASSHLDSEQYF.

A word on this clonotype: Germline and junction disagree at one end, which may indicate a read error. The chain joins TRBV20-1 to TRBJ2-4; TRBD1 matches 7 bases. The CDR3 has 13 residues. Per the germline V gene, CDR1 is DFQATT and CDR2 is SNEGSKA (reference sequence). CDR3 protein: CSARGDSLGTQYF. The CDR3 DNA sequence: TGTAGTGCTAGAGGGGACAGTCTCGGAACCCAGTACTTC.

The genes are TRBV18 and TRBJ2-5; no clear D gene. From germline, CDR1 is KGHSH and CDR2 LQKENI. With 7 bases removed from V and 2 bases from J, the gap between germline ends came to 11 bases. The CDR3 extends over 13 amino acids. DNA for the CDR3: TGTGCCAGCTTCAAGGTCCTGCAAGAGACCCAGTACTTC. Its translation: CASFKVLQETQYF. Variable domain in full (rest from reference TRBV18 and TRBJ2-5): NAGVMQNPRHLVRRRGQEARLRCSPMKGHSHVYWYRQLPEEGLKFMVYLQKENIIDESGMPKERFSAEFPKEGPSILRIQQVVRGDSAAYFCASFKVLQETQYFGPGTRLLVL.

In this sample, this clonotype turned up a few times. This rearrangement joins TRBV7-2 to TRBJ2-7, with D uncertain. The CDR3 is made up of 14 amino acids. The V gene lost 2 bases and the J gene lost 0 bases, with 8 bases spanning the gap. Germline-derived CDR1 and CDR2 are SGHTA and FQGNSA. In DNA, the CDR3 is TGTGCCAGCAGCTTAACACGTAGCTCCTACGAGCAGTACTTC. It codes for CASSLTRSSYEQYF.

The chain uses TRBV5-6 and TRBJ2-1, with TRBD2 identical over 13 bases. J was trimmed by 12 bases and V by 1 base; bases with no gene match: 7. CDR1 and CDR2 from the germline V gene are SGHDT and YYEEEE. This CDR3 is built from 15 residues. The CDR3 protein is CASSLRTSGSGLQFF. In DNA, the CDR3 is TGTGCCAGCAGCTTGAGGACTAGCGGGAGCGGGCTGCAGTTCTTC.

The chain has TRBV12-3 or TRBV12-4 and TRBJ1-6; D is unresolved. The CDR3 has 13 residues. Trimming left V 0 bases short and J 10 bases short, with 7 bases between. CDR3 DNA sequence: TGTGCCAGCAGTTTAGCCACACGGTCACCCCTCCACTTT. This gives the protein CASSLATRSPLHF.

This clonotype has only a few counts. The chain links TRBV5-6 to TRBJ2-5; possible D gene TRBD1, 6 bases. Per germline, CDR1 SGHDT and CDR2 YYEEEE. The CDR3 extends over 14 amino acids. Trimming left V 1 base short and J 1 base short, with 8 bases between. The CDR3 region is CASSLLGAQETQYF. In DNA, the CDR3 is TGTGCCAGCAGCTTGTTGGGGGCCCAAGAGACCCAGTACTTC.

The V call is TRBV28, the J call TRBJ2-7; no clear D. TRBJ2-5 explains the end of the DNA better; the J call may be wrong. The CDR3 consists of 16 residues. Germline CDR1 reads MDHEN; CDR2 reads SYDVKM. The CDR3 bases are TGTGCCAGCAGCCCTATGCAGGCCGTCCCTTCAGAGACCCAGTACTTC. Its protein is CASSPMQAVPSETQYF.

The CDR3 spells CSQQGPVYEQYF. Here the CDR3 DNA reads TGCAGCCAACAGGGGCCGGTATACGAGCAGTACTTC. This chain connects TRBV20-1 to TRBJ2-4; TRBD1 matches at 7 bases. The J call is uncertain, as TRBJ2-7 better fits the DNA end. There are 12 residues in the CDR3. CDR1 is DFQATT and CDR2 is SNEGSKA in the germline V gene (reference sequence).

This clonotype has a single count. This sequence joins TRBV20-1 and TRBJ2-1; D may be TRBD1 (5 bases). V lost 2 bases and J 6 bases, leaving 8 bases between the germline ends. The CDR3 sequence is 12 residues long. CDR1 and CDR2 from the germline V gene are DFQATT and SNEGSKA (reference sequence). The CDR3 bases are TGCAGTGCTAGACACAGGCCCAATGAGCAGTTCTTC. The encoded protein is CSARHRPNEQFF.

V gene TRBV9 combines with J gene TRBJ2-7; the D gene is possibly TRBD1 (5 bases). Germline V gene lookup returns CDR1 SGDLS and CDR2 YYNGEE. With 3 bases removed from V and 2 bases from J, the gap between germline ends came to 15 bases. The CDR3 length is 15 residues. The CDR3 nucleotides are TGTGCCAGCAGCGCAGCTACAGGCACTACCTACGAGCAGTACTTC. As protein: CASSAATGTTYEQYF.

This sequence joins TRBV6-1 and TRBJ2-7; D unresolved. Germline assignment: CDR1 MNHNS and CDR2 SASEGT. The V gene lost 3 bases and the J gene lost 1 base, with 13 bases spanning the gap. The length of the CDR3 is 15 residues. CDR3: CASSEAGATSYEQYF. The CDR3 DNA is TGTGCCAGCAGTGAGGCCGGAGCCACTTCCTACGAGCAGTACTTC.

This clonotype was observed once. The V and J genes are TRBV29-1 and TRBJ2-1; TRBD2 agrees at 7 bases. J gave up 9 bases and V 5 bases, and 7 bases lay outside the gene matches. This CDR3 is built from 12 residues. The germline CDR1 and CDR2 sequences are SQVTM and ANQGSEA. The CDR3 DNA is TGCAGCGTTCGGGCGGGAGAGGTTGAGCAGTTCTTC. It translates to CSVRAGEVEQFF.